The clone carrying this TCR beta chain was detected a few times. Its antigen remains unknown. The length of the CDR3 is 15 residues. Trimming removed 0 bases from V and 8 bases from J, with 13 bases in between. Germline CDR1 SSHAT, CDR2 FNYEAQ (reference sequence). The data were taken from a study of beta chain features in type 1 diabetes. Across the study: Cell yields, gender and age were similar in healthy donors and patients.

The study's findings and limits: Sequencing the cDNA could make cells with high TCR expression show up more than they should. TCRB CDR3s were moderately but significantly shorter in Type 1 diabetes patients in all four CD4+ subsets. Small HLA sub-analyses could not settle whether HLA shapes TCRB rearrangement.

Since all of the isolated RNA was reverse transcribed, expressed TCRB transcripts were what got sequenced. Several million reads were obtained on average from naive, central memory and regulatory T cell samples. Clones were sequenced by immunoSEQ multiplex PCR, and TCRdb holds only the in-frame ones, with some missing. The repertoire holds some 350,000 clones, with around 9.6% as singletons. The V and J genes are TRBV7-7 and TRBJ1-4; D may be TRBD1 (5 bases). Sequencing was done on a sample of central memory CD4+ T cells from blood. This TCR came from a man aged 25-45 years with type 1 diabetes. CDR3 DNA: TGTGCCAGCAGCTTAGCGGCGGGACGGCCCGAAAAACTGTTTTTT. Its translation: CASSLAAGRPEKLFF.